The rows below give T cell receptor beta chains drawn from one sample of a study of blood T cell repertoires in COVID-19. TCRdb's copy holds only in-frame clones and misses some; the assay was immunoSEQ multiplex PCR. The data contain roughly 140,000 clones, roughly 84% of them singletons. Sequenced: peripheral blood. These receptors were taken from a man between 65 and 85 years old with acute or convalescent COVID-19. Each CDR3 is given with its conserved first and last residue. The order of the fields is CDR3 protein, CDR3 DNA, J gene, V gene, D gene, clone size. The D gene is left open where the match is weak. Clone size, where shown, is once, few, many, or a class for clones that have expanded.

cdr3_aa: CATSDRTSGNTGELFF
cdr3_nt: TGTGCCACCAGTGACCGGACTAGCGGTAACACCGGGGAGCTGTTTTTT
j_call: TRBJ2-2
v_call: TRBV24-1
d_call: TRBD2
clone_size: NA

cdr3_aa: CASSYSSRGIYEQYF
cdr3_nt: TGTGCCAGCAGTTACTCTTCGCGGGGAATCTACGAGCAGTACTTC
j_call: TRBJ2-7
v_call: TRBV6-5
d_call: NA
clone_size: once

cdr3_aa: CASSLGGGQGPNTEAFF
cdr3_nt: TGTGCCAGCAGTTTAGGAGGGGGACAGGGGCCAAACACTGAAGCTTTCTTT
j_call: TRBJ1-1
v_call: TRBV28
d_call: TRBD1
clone_size: NA

cdr3_aa: CASSEGLLYEQYF
cdr3_nt: TGCGCCAGCAGTGAGGGACTCCTCTACGAGCAGTACTTC
j_call: TRBJ2-7
v_call: TRBV10-1
d_call: NA
clone_size: NA

cdr3_aa: CASSSQTTPGQYF
cdr3_nt: TGTGCCAGCAGCTCCCAAACCACGCCGGGGCAGTACTTC
j_call: TRBJ2-7
v_call: TRBV27
d_call: NA
clone_size: NA

cdr3_aa: CASSVGLPGQGHNEQFF
cdr3_nt: TGTGCCAGCAGCGTGGGACTTCCGGGACAGGGTCACAATGAGCAGTTCTTC
j_call: TRBJ2-1
v_call: TRBV9
d_call: TRBD1
clone_size: NA

cdr3_aa: CASSFSPGTGVHEQYF
cdr3_nt: TGTGCCAGCAGCTTCTCTCCCGGGACAGGGGTCCACGAGCAGTACTTC
j_call: TRBJ2-7
v_call: TRBV5-5
d_call: TRBD1
clone_size: once

cdr3_aa: CASSRQGNEQFF
cdr3_nt: TGTGCCAGTAGTCGCCAGGGTAATGAGCAGTTCTTC
j_call: TRBJ2-1
v_call: TRBV19
d_call: NA
clone_size: NA

cdr3_aa: CASSVATSGSINEQFF
cdr3_nt: TGTGCCAGCAGCGTAGCAACTAGCGGGAGTATCAATGAGCAGTTCTTC
j_call: TRBJ2-1
v_call: TRBV9
d_call: TRBD2
clone_size: NA

cdr3_aa: CASSSQENTGELFF
cdr3_nt: TGCGCCAGCAGCTCACAGGAGAACACCGGGGAGCTGTTTTTT
j_call: TRBJ2-2
v_call: TRBV5-1
d_call: NA
clone_size: few

cdr3_aa: CASSYSGGLTEAFF
cdr3_nt: TGTGCCAGCAGTTACTCCGGGGGGCTCACTGAAGCTTTCTTT
j_call: TRBJ1-1
v_call: TRBV6-5
d_call: NA
clone_size: once

cdr3_aa: CASSLAGKSQAFF
cdr3_nt: TGTGCCAGCAGCTTAGCCGGGAAGAGTCAAGCTTTCTTT
j_call: TRBJ1-1
v_call: TRBV7-2
d_call: NA
clone_size: NA

cdr3_aa: CASSELGGQETQYF
cdr3_nt: TGTGCCAGCAGTGAATTAGGGGGTCAAGAGACCCAGTACTTC
j_call: TRBJ2-5
v_call: TRBV2
d_call: NA
clone_size: NA

cdr3_aa: CATSRPRQGTDTQYF
cdr3_nt: TGTGCCACCAGCAGACCGCGACAGGGAACAGATACGCAGTATTTT
j_call: TRBJ2-3
v_call: TRBV15
d_call: TRBD1
clone_size: NA

cdr3_aa: CASSEISGTGGAGEKLFF
cdr3_nt: TGTGCCAGCAGCGAAATATCCGGGACAGGGGGCGCGGGTGAAAAACTGTTTTTT
j_call: TRBJ1-4
v_call: TRBV6-1
d_call: TRBD1
clone_size: few

cdr3_aa: CASSPDSQGGYTF
cdr3_nt: TGCGCCAGCAGCCCGGACAGCCAGGGAGGCTACACCTTC
j_call: TRBJ1-2
v_call: TRBV5-1
d_call: NA
clone_size: NA

cdr3_aa: CASSAGTGGNSNQPQHF
cdr3_nt: TGTGCCAGCAGCGCCGGGACAGGGGGCAATAGCAATCAGCCCCAGCATTTT
j_call: TRBJ1-5
v_call: TRBV13
d_call: TRBD1
clone_size: NA

cdr3_aa: CASSGTGVQETQYF
cdr3_nt: TGCGCCAGCAGCGGGACAGGGGTGCAAGAGACCCAGTACTTC
j_call: TRBJ2-5
v_call: TRBV5-1
d_call: TRBD1
clone_size: NA

cdr3_aa: CASSQRTSGRAEETQYF
cdr3_nt: TGCGCCAGCAGCCAGAGGACTAGCGGGAGGGCCGAGGAGACCCAGTACTTC
j_call: TRBJ2-5
v_call: TRBV5-1
d_call: TRBD2
clone_size: NA

cdr3_aa: CAWRGTGVGTQYF
cdr3_nt: TGTGCCTGGAGGGGAACAGGGGTAGGGACCCAGTACTTC
j_call: TRBJ2-5
v_call: TRBV30
d_call: TRBD1
clone_size: NA

cdr3_aa: CASSDQASGGVTQYF
cdr3_nt: TGTGCCAGCAGTGACCAGGCCTCGGGGGGCGTTACGCAGTATTTT
j_call: TRBJ2-3
v_call: TRBV6-4
d_call: NA
clone_size: NA

cdr3_aa: CASSDSGVGNTIYF
cdr3_nt: TGTGCCAGCAGTGATTCAGGGGTTGGAAACACCATATATTTT
j_call: TRBJ1-3
v_call: TRBV6-1
d_call: NA
clone_size: few

cdr3_aa: CASSLDGSSYEQYF
cdr3_nt: TGTGCCAGCAGCCTGGACGGGAGCTCCTACGAGCAGTACTTC
j_call: TRBJ2-7
v_call: TRBV5-4
d_call: NA
clone_size: NA

cdr3_aa: CASSYSEKLFF
cdr3_nt: TGTGCCAGCAGTTACAGCGAAAAACTGTTTTTT
j_call: TRBJ1-4
v_call: TRBV6-6
d_call: NA
clone_size: once

cdr3_aa: CASSPNKGWETQYF
cdr3_nt: TGTGCCAGCAGTCCAAATAAGGGGTGGGAGACCCAGTACTTC
j_call: TRBJ2-5
v_call: TRBV27
d_call: NA
clone_size: once

cdr3_aa: CSALTGETQYF
cdr3_nt: TGCAGCGCCCTTACAGGGGAGACCCAGTACTTC
j_call: TRBJ2-5
v_call: TRBV20-1
d_call: NA
clone_size: NA

cdr3_aa: CASSATSGTSLYNEQFF
cdr3_nt: TGTGCCAGCAGTGCAACCTCCGGGACTAGCTTATACAATGAGCAGTTCTTC
j_call: TRBJ2-1
v_call: TRBV27
d_call: TRBD2
clone_size: NA

cdr3_aa: CASSLSGTPKGNYGYTF
cdr3_nt: TGTGCCAGCAGCTTGTCCGGGACACCCAAGGGGAACTATGGCTACACCTTC
j_call: TRBJ1-2
v_call: TRBV7-3
d_call: NA
clone_size: NA

cdr3_aa: CASSPGTGGTDTQYF
cdr3_nt: TGCGCCAGCAGCCCCGGGACAGGGGGTACAGATACGCAGTATTTT
j_call: TRBJ2-3
v_call: TRBV5-1
d_call: TRBD1
clone_size: NA

cdr3_aa: CASTYRGEDQPQHF
cdr3_nt: TGTGCCAGTACTTACAGGGGGGAGGATCAGCCCCAGCATTTT
j_call: TRBJ1-5
v_call: TRBV19
d_call: TRBD1
clone_size: NA

cdr3_aa: CASSPGGGQPQHF
cdr3_nt: TGTGCCAGCAGCCCCGGCGGAGGTCAGCCCCAGCATTTT
j_call: TRBJ1-5
v_call: TRBV3-1/TRBV3-2
d_call: NA
clone_size: NA

cdr3_aa: CASSERQSGDSTDTQYF
cdr3_nt: TGTGCCAGCAGTGAACGTCAGAGCGGGGACAGCACAGATACGCAGTATTTT
j_call: TRBJ2-3
v_call: TRBV2
d_call: TRBD2
clone_size: once

cdr3_aa: CASSSGQGSSYNEQFF
cdr3_nt: TGTGCCAGCAGCTCAGGACAGGGATCCTCCTACAATGAGCAGTTCTTC
j_call: TRBJ2-1
v_call: TRBV7-3
d_call: TRBD1
clone_size: NA

cdr3_aa: CASSQLGQGQTEAFF
cdr3_nt: TGTGCCAGCAGCCAACTGGGACAGGGGCAAACTGAAGCTTTCTTT
j_call: TRBJ1-1
v_call: TRBV7-2
d_call: TRBD1
clone_size: NA

cdr3_aa: CASSSPQGTEAFF
cdr3_nt: TGTGCCAGCAGCTCACCACAGGGAACTGAAGCTTTCTTT
j_call: TRBJ1-1
v_call: TRBV7-2
d_call: NA
clone_size: NA

cdr3_aa: CATGQAYNEQFF
cdr3_nt: TGCGCCACCGGTCAGGCCTACAATGAGCAGTTCTTC
j_call: TRBJ2-1
v_call: TRBV5-1
d_call: NA
clone_size: NA

cdr3_aa: CSVEGSGRAFF
cdr3_nt: TGCAGCGTTGAAGGGTCGGGAAGAGCTTTCTTT
j_call: TRBJ1-1
v_call: TRBV29-1
d_call: NA
clone_size: NA

cdr3_aa: CASSVDEQYTDTQYF
cdr3_nt: TGTGCCAGCAGCGTAGATGAACAGTACACAGATACGCAGTATTTT
j_call: TRBJ2-3
v_call: TRBV9
d_call: NA
clone_size: NA

cdr3_aa: CASSRSTGVQDYGYTF
cdr3_nt: TGTGCCAGCTCACGTTCTACAGGGGTGCAGGACTATGGCTACACCTTC
j_call: TRBJ1-2
v_call: TRBV18
d_call: TRBD1
clone_size: NA

cdr3_aa: CASRAGATGELFF
cdr3_nt: TGTGCCAGCAGGGCGGGGGCCACCGGGGAGCTGTTTTTT
j_call: TRBJ2-2
v_call: TRBV14
d_call: NA
clone_size: NA

cdr3_aa: CASSQGLQGARGYTF
cdr3_nt: TGTGCCAGCAGCCAAGGCCTTCAGGGGGCGCGGGGCTACACCTTC
j_call: TRBJ1-2
v_call: TRBV14
d_call: TRBD1
clone_size: NA

cdr3_aa: CASSESTVPGYEQFF
cdr3_nt: TGCGCCAGCAGTGAGTCGACGGTGCCGGGGTATGAGCAGTTCTTC
j_call: TRBJ2-1
v_call: TRBV10-2
d_call: NA
clone_size: NA

cdr3_aa: CASSLFGGAQETQYF
cdr3_nt: TGTGCCAGCAGCTTGTTTGGGGGGGCCCAAGAGACCCAGTACTTC
j_call: TRBJ2-5
v_call: TRBV11-2
d_call: NA
clone_size: NA

cdr3_aa: CATSGGTGSSYNEQFF
cdr3_nt: TGTGCCACCAGTGGGGGGACAGGAAGCTCCTACAATGAGCAGTTCTTC
j_call: TRBJ2-1
v_call: TRBV24-1
d_call: TRBD1
clone_size: NA

cdr3_aa: CASSPEGGARGDTQYF
cdr3_nt: TGTGCCAGCAGCCCGGAGGGGGGGGCCAGAGGAGATACGCAGTATTTT
j_call: TRBJ2-3
v_call: TRBV7-2
d_call: NA
clone_size: NA

cdr3_aa: CASSWNIADDPAEQYF
cdr3_nt: TGCGCCAGCAGCTGGAATATAGCGGATGACCCCGCCGAGCAGTACTTC
j_call: TRBJ2-7
v_call: TRBV5-1
d_call: NA
clone_size: NA

cdr3_aa: CASSVGPDSPYEQYF
cdr3_nt: TGTGCCAGCAGTGTGGGGCCCGACAGTCCCTACGAGCAGTACTTC
j_call: TRBJ2-7
v_call: TRBV6-4
d_call: NA
clone_size: NA

cdr3_aa: CAWSVRGGLEQYF
cdr3_nt: TGTGCCTGGAGTGTTCGGGGGGGCCTCGAGCAGTACTTC
j_call: TRBJ2-7
v_call: TRBV30
d_call: TRBD2
clone_size: NA

cdr3_aa: CASSLYREQFF
cdr3_nt: TGTGCCAGCAGCTTATATCGTGAGCAGTTCTTC
j_call: TRBJ2-1
v_call: TRBV11-2
d_call: NA
clone_size: NA

cdr3_aa: CASSLSQGTGELFF
cdr3_nt: TGTGCCAGCAGCTTAAGCCAGGGCACCGGGGAGCTGTTTTTT
j_call: TRBJ2-2
v_call: TRBV7-3
d_call: NA
clone_size: NA